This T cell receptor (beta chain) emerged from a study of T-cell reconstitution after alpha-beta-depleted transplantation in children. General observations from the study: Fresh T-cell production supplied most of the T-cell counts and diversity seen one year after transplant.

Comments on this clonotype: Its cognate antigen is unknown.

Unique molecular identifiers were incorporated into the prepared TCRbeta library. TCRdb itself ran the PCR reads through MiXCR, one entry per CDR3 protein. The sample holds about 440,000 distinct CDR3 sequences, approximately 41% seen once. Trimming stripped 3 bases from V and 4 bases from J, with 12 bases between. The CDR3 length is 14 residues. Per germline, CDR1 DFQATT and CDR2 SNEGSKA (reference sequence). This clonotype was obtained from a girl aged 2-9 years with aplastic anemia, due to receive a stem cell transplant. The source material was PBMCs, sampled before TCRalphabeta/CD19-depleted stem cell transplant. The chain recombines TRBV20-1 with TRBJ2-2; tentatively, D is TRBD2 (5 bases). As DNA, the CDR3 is TGCAGTGCTAGCGGCGGGCGAACCACCGGGGAGCTGTTTTTT. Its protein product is CSASGGRTTGELFF.